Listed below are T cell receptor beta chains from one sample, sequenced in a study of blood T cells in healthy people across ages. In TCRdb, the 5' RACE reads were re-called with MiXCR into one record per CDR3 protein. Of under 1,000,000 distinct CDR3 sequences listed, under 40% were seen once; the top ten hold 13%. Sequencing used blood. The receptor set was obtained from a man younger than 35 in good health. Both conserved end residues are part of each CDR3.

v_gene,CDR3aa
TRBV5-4,CASSLDSGHTDTQYF
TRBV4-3,CASSRGQVPLGEQYF
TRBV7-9,CASSSRTGTNTEAFF
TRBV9,CASSATDQGAFF
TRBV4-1,CASSQDSGSIVKNIQYF
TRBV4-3,CASSQDGRGDQETQYF
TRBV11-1,CASSHTGGRTEAFF
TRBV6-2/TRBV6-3,CASRDRPHEAFF
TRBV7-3,CASSFEGANTGELFF
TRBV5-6,CASTETGVTSPLHF
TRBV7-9,CASSAGPNQPQHF
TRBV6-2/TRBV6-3,CASSYDRTGANSGANVLTF
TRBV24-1,CATSGGGDVYNEQYF
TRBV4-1,CASSPGTGADNEQFF
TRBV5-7,CRGALSTDTQYF
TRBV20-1,CSARAGVTYTEAFF
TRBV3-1,CASSQGRKETQYF
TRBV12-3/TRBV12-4,CASITDGLYTEAFF
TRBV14,CASSRGGGSRYNEQYF
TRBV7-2,CASSLGQSGLNTGELFF
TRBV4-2,CASSPEGGNPRAFF
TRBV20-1,CSGTGTSLDETQYF
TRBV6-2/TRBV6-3,CASSGTVNSNQPQHF
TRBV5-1,CASSLSGAGSTDTQYF
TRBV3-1,CASSQANFYEQYF
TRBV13,CASSPRERPYNEQYF
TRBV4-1,CASSRTSGYEQYF
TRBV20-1,CSARGRQNSGANVLTF
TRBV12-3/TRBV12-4,CASSPSGWETQYF
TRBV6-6,CASTPTRIFMKGYTF
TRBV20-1,CSAVSAGGGGRDQPKHF
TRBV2,CASSGLAAAGELFF
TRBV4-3,CASSQDLQTQYF
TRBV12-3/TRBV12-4,CASSLANSYNEQFF
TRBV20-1,CSARDNEQYF
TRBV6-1,CASQGLAGGPSNEQFF
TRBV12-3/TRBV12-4,CACSYGGAGTYNEQFF
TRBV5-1,CASSLSAAGNTEAFF
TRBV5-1,CASSLQGWNNSPLHF
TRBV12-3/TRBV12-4,CASSPLTGGADEQYF
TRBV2,CASSDWGVRGTEAFF
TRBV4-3,CASSQEWYGEQTQYF
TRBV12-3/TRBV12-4,CASRERHLQTDTQYF
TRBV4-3,CASATGTGGSGANVLTF
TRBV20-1,CSAGTQGWETQYF
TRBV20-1,CSAYTSGRSYNEQFF
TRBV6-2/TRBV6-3,CASSYAKDHQPQHF
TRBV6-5,CASSYGGQTEAFF
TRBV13,CASRTSGGAYTQYF
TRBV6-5,CASGQGTGAYYEQYF
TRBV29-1,CSVERQGANEQFF
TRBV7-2,CASSLVAGGPTKKTQYF
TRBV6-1,CASRQLLSRTGENYNSPLHF
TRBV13,CASSLRSAGNEQFF